The source of this T cell receptor (beta chain) is a study of regulatory T cells in long-lasting Graves disease. As to this clonotype: The antigen is not known. A single base separates this from a much larger clone, so it may be a read error.

Regarding the study as a whole: Clonotypes that were public and shared totalled 2,741 in persistent patients versus approximately 970 in new patients.

According to the study, TCR beta libraries were built with iRepertoire HTBI primers and CDR3-region Arm-PCR. MiXCR, applied by TCRdb to the multiplex PCR reads, yields one record per CDR3 protein. This repertoire shows hundreds of thousands of distinct CDR3 sequences, around a fifth found once; its top ten account for approximately 31%. Time point meaning: persistent/refractory GD, antithyroid drugs over 5 years with positive TRAb. PBMCs were the source of the RNA used for TCR sequencing. CDR1 is MNHEY and CDR2 is SVGAGI in the germline V gene. This CDR3 spans 11 amino acids. This chain joins TRBV6-5 and TRBJ1-1; D gene ambiguous. The source is a female donor with Graves disease. Sequences were derived from peripheral blood mononuclear cells (PBMCs), sampled when the disease was refractory, from a patient treated with antithyroid drugs. This CDR3 reads CASRYFTEALF. The CDR3 coding sequence is TGTGCCAGCAGATACTTCACTGAAGCTCTCTTT.